The 10 T cell receptor beta chains given below trace back to one sample, sequenced in a study of blood T cell repertoires in COVID-19. Sequencing was performed with immunoSEQ multiplex PCR; in TCRdb, only in-frame clones are kept and a portion is missing. Of over 250,000 clones in the sample, 84% were seen once. The sequencing sample was made of peripheral blood. Every receptor here comes from a human donor with COVID-19, enrolled during active disease. The donor label of this sample is uncertain.

CDR3 in amino acids: CASSSLAGAASGDTQYF. CDR3 sequence (DNA): TGTGCCAGCAGTTCCCTAGCGGGAGCGGCCTCCGGAGATACGCAGTATTTT. V gene TRBV27 combines with J gene TRBJ2-3; 10 bases line up with TRBD2. Germline trimming cut 4 bases from V and 5 bases from J; bases unmatched to any gene: 12. The V gene's germline CDR1 is MNHEY and CDR2 SMNVEV (reference sequence). The CDR3 length is 17 residues.

V and J are TRBV11-2 and TRBJ2-1; 14 nucleotides agree with TRBD2. From germline, CDR1 is SGHAT and CDR2 FQNNGV. The junction had 13 bases not matched to a gene; V was cut back by 5 bases and J by 7 bases. The CDR3 contains 18 residues. The CDR3 nucleotides read TGTGCCAGCAGCCAGGGGCGACTAGCGGGAGGGCATCTGAATGAGCAGTTCTTC. This encodes CASSQGRLAGGHLNEQFF.

This clone has a count of ten or more. This chain uses TRBV7-9 with TRBJ2-1; a weak D match, TRBD1 (6 bases). Trimming pared 7 bases from V and 2 bases from J, leaving 18 bases between. Germline CDR1 is SEHNR and CDR2 is FQNEAQ (reference sequence). The CDR3 extends over 16 amino acids. CDR3 DNA: TGTGCCAGCACCCCAATTTTAGGGGGAACCTACAATGAGCAGTTCTTC. Encoded protein: CASTPILGGTYNEQFF. Supplemented by reference TRBV7-9 and TRBJ2-1, the full variable domain reads DTGVSQNPRHKITKRGQNVTFRCDPISEHNRLYWYRQTLGQGPEFLTYFQNEAQLEKSRLLSDRFSAERPKGSFSTLEIQRTEQGDSAMYLCASTPILGGTYNEQFFGPGTRLTVL.

DNA for the CDR3: TGTGCCAGCAGCTCCCCCAGGGCGTCGAGTGGCTACACCTTC. It encodes CASSSPRASSGYTF. The chain has TRBV5-4 and TRBJ1-2, with a weak D call TRBD1 (5 bases). Germline values: CDR1 SGHNT, CDR2 YYREEE (reference sequence). V dropped 3 bases and J dropped 7 bases, with 16 bases sitting between them. The CDR3 extends over 14 amino acids.

The chain employs TRBV6-7 and TRBJ1-5; no firm D call. TRBV6-7 is an ORF; its function is uncertain. V was pared by 5 bases and J by 7 bases, with 15 bases between. This CDR3 has 14 residues. The CDR3 spells CASSRLGLGQPQHF. The CDR3 DNA sequence: TGTGCCAGCAGTCGCCTAGGACTGGGACAGCCCCAGCATTTT.

The rearrangement joins TRBV5-1 to TRBJ2-2; D perhaps matches TRBD1 (5 bases). CDR1 is SGHRS and CDR2 is YFSETQ in the germline V gene. The length of the CDR3 is 15 residues. Deletions cut 2 bases from V and 6 bases from J, with 14 bases between. The CDR3 loop is CASSFFPGQAGELFF. CDR3 coding DNA: TGCGCCAGCAGCTTTTTCCCAGGGCAGGCCGGGGAGCTGTTTTTT.

V and J are TRBV25-1 and TRBJ2-3; D possibly corresponds to TRBD2 (5 bases). The CDR3 length is 13 residues. From germline, CDR1 is MGHDK and CDR2 SYGVNS. Deletions cut 3 bases from V and 5 bases from J, with 9 bases between. This chain's CDR3 is CASSDRTRDTQYF. CDR3 coding DNA: TGTGCCAGCAGTGATCGGACTCGAGATACGCAGTATTTT.

The genes are TRBV19 and TRBJ2-7, with TRBD1 matching 8 bases. This CDR3 region has 15 residues. With 4 bases clipped from V and 7 bases from J, the junction kept 12 bases outside the gene matches. Germline CDR1 is LNHDA and CDR2 is SQIVND (reference sequence). In DNA, the CDR3 is TGTGCCAGTAGTACGACCCCCAGGGACAGGTGGGAGCAGTACTTC. Translating gives CASSTTPRDRWEQYF.

V is TRBV20-1 and J is TRBJ1-1; a weak D match, TRBD1 (5 bases). CDR3 size: 13 residues. V gave up 3 bases and J gave up 0 bases, with 8 bases separating them. Germline V CDR1 and CDR2: DFQATT, SNEGSKA (reference sequence). The CDR3 reads CSASRGMNTEAFF. The DNA for the CDR3 is TGCAGTGCTAGTAGGGGAATGAACACTGAAGCTTTCTTT.

The gene calls are TRBV2 and TRBJ1-2; D possibly corresponds to TRBD1 (5 bases). V lost 1 base and J lost 5, with 20 bases in between. The CDR3 is made up of 17 amino acids. Per the germline V gene, CDR1 is SNHLY and CDR2 is FYNNEI. The DNA for the CDR3 is TGTGCCAGCAGTGAAGAAATGGGAACCTCGGGACTTTATGGCTACACCTTC. This encodes CASSEEMGTSGLYGYTF.